The next 28 T cell receptor beta chains were all read from a single sample in a study of neoadjuvant anti-PD-1 for oral cavity cancer. Generated by immunoSEQ multiplex PCR, the TCRdb table keeps only in-frame clones and is missing some. In the table there are over 12,000 clones, more than 65% of which are singletons. Sequencing used PBMCs, obtained before nivolumab (anti-PD-1) treatment. The receptors stem from a person aged 40-85 years with oral cavity squamous cell carcinoma.

The chain employs TRBV29-1 and TRBJ2-7; D uncertain. The CDR3 spans 12 residues. The germline CDR1 and CDR2 sequences are SQVTM and ANQGSEA. The germline V and J ends were trimmed by 3 bases and 0 bases, with 6 bases remaining between them. In DNA form, the CDR3 reads TGCAGCGTTGAGGGCAGCTCCTACGAGCAGTACTTC. The encoded protein is CSVEGSSYEQYF.

The chain has TRBV5-1 and TRBJ2-7, with 7 bases aligning to TRBD1. The CDR3 runs to 14 residues. V lost 4 bases, J lost 7 bases, and 11 bases stayed unmatched. Per the germline V gene, CDR1 is SGHRS and CDR2 is YFSETQ. The CDR3 sequence is CASSPRQGVGEQYF. CDR3 DNA: TGCGCCAGCAGCCCTCGACAGGGTGTAGGGGAGCAGTACTTC. The whole variable domain, remainder taken from reference TRBV5-1 and TRBJ2-7, is KAGVTQTPRYLIKTRGQQVTLSCSPISGHRSVSWYQQTPGQGLQFLFEYFSETQRNKGNFPGRFSGRQFSNSRSEMNVSTLELGDSALYLCASSPRQGVGEQYFGPGTRLTVT.

The genes are TRBV7-9 and TRBJ1-1; D ambiguous. Germline V gene data show CDR1 as SEHNR and CDR2 as FQNEAQ (reference sequence). The CDR3 totals 13 residues. Trimming pared 3 bases from V and 1 base from J, leaving 6 bases between. This chain's CDR3 is CASSFNENTEAFF. The CDR3 DNA follows: TGTGCCAGCAGCTTTAACGAGAACACTGAAGCTTTCTTT.

The chain carries TRBV5-4 and TRBJ2-4; 9 positions agree with TRBD2. Germline V gives CDR1 SGHNT, CDR2 YYREEE (reference sequence). With 2 bases clipped from V and 3 bases from J, the junction kept 6 bases outside the gene matches. The CDR3 has 16 residues. CDR3 sequence reads: CASSFQAGGNKNIQYF. CDR3 nucleotides: TGTGCCAGCAGCTTTCAAGCGGGGGGCAACAAAAACATTCAGTACTTC.

In its sample, this clone was seen a few times. The gene calls are TRBV4-1 and TRBJ2-7; TRBD1 matches 7 bases. CDR1 is MGHRA and CDR2 is YSYEKL in the germline V gene. V gave up 4 bases and J gave up 5 bases; unmatched junction bases: 14. This CDR3 spans 16 amino acids. As DNA, the CDR3 is TGCGCCAGCAGCCTAGGCCTAAGGACAGGCTACAACGAGCAGTACTTC. Translation: CASSLGLRTGYNEQYF.

The chain recombines TRBV9 with TRBJ1-1; the D is unclear. The CDR3 length is 14 residues. Trimming left V 4 bases short and J 7 bases short, with 17 bases between. Germline V gives CDR1 SGDLS, CDR2 YYNGEE. CDR3 region: CASSKVDGDLEAFF. CDR3 DNA: TGTGCCAGCAGCAAAGTAGACGGTGACCTTGAAGCTTTCTTT.

The V gene is TRBV7-6, the J gene TRBJ2-7; 9 positions match TRBD2. CDR1 is SGHVS and CDR2 is FNYEAQ in the germline V gene. The CDR3 length is 14 residues. V gave up 5 bases and J gave up 4 bases; unmatched junction bases: 6. CDR3 nucleotide sequence: TGTGCCAGCAGCAGCGCGGGGGGGCGATACGAGCAGTACTTC. This gives the protein CASSSAGGRYEQYF. The full variable domain, in which reference TRBV7-6 and TRBJ2-7 provide the parts outside the CDR3, is GAGVSQSPRYKVTKRGQDVALRCDPISGHVSLYWYRQALGQGPEFLTYFNYEAQQDKSGLPNDRFSAERPEGSISTLTIQRTEQRDSAMYRCASSSAGGRYEQYFGPGTRLTVT.

In this sample, this clone turned up a few times. V and J are TRBV4-1 and TRBJ2-7; 9 bases map to TRBD2. Germline assignment: CDR1 MGHRA and CDR2 YSYEKL. The CDR3 covers 15 residues. Trimming at V came to 4 bases and at J to 4 bases, leaving 8 bases not matched to a gene. CDR3 sequence reads: CASSPRTSGLYEQYF. The CDR3 coding sequence is TGCGCCAGCAGCCCCCGAACTAGCGGGCTATACGAGCAGTACTTC.

The genes are TRBV28 and TRBJ1-1, with a tentative D call TRBD1 (5 bases). This CDR3 region has 17 residues. The V and J ends lost 10 bases and 0 bases respectively, with 24 bases between them. The germline V gene encodes CDR1 MDHEN and CDR2 SYDVKM. CDR3 bases: TGTGCCACCACGCTACCAACCCGGGGGGGGGTGAACACTGAAGCTTTCTTT. Its protein product is CATTLPTRGGVNTEAFF. Full variable domain (outside the CDR3, taken from reference TRBV28 and TRBJ1-1): DVKVTQSSRYLVKRTGEKVFLECVQDMDHENMFWYRQDPGLGLRLIYFSYDVKMKEKGDIPEGYSVSREKKERFSLILESASTNQTSMYLCATTLPTRGGVNTEAFFGQGTRLTVV.

This chain connects TRBV10-2 to TRBJ2-1; TRBD2 agrees at 8 bases. V lost 6 bases to trimming and J lost 4 bases; unmatched junction nucleotides: 5. Germline values: CDR1 WSHSY, CDR2 SAAADI. This CDR3 contains 14 residues. CDR3 DNA: TGCGCCAGCAGAAATAGCGGGGTATACAATGAGCAGTTCTTC. Residues: CASRNSGVYNEQFF.

This clone was seen only once. The gene calls are TRBV5-4 and TRBJ2-3; 8 bases are a match to TRBD2. With 0 bases clipped from V and 4 bases from J, the junction kept 10 bases outside the gene matches. This CDR3 region has 17 residues. Germline lookup yields CDR1 SGHNT and CDR2 YYREEE (reference sequence). CDR3 loop: CASSLEAGVGVADTQYF. The CDR3, as DNA: TGTGCCAGCAGCTTGGAAGCGGGAGTAGGCGTGGCAGATACGCAGTATTTT. Looking up the rest from reference TRBV5-4 and TRBJ2-3 gives the full variable domain: ETGVTQSPTHLIKTRGQQVTLRCSSQSGHNTVSWYQQALGQGPQFIFQYYREEENGRGNFPPRFSGLQFPNYSSELNVNALELDDSALYLCASSLEAGVGVADTQYFGPGTRLTVL.

This sequence joins TRBV7-3 and TRBJ1-1, with D unresolved. The germline gives CDR1 SGHTA, CDR2 FQGTGA. Trimming pared 3 bases from V and 1 base from J, leaving 6 bases between. There are 13 residues in the CDR3. CDR3 DNA: TGTGCCAGCAGCTTGAGCAGGAACACTGAAGCTTTCTTT. Encoded protein: CASSLSRNTEAFF.

The V and J genes are TRBV6-1 and TRBJ1-2; TRBD1 matches 10 bases. Looked up from germline, CDR1 is MNHNS and CDR2 is SASEGT. The CDR3 is 14 residues long. V trimming: 4 bases; J trimming: 8 bases; junction bases outside the gene matches: 7. CDR3 amino acids: CASSGLTGGRGYTF. The CDR3 DNA is TGTGCCAGCAGTGGTCTGACAGGGGGCCGCGGCTACACCTTC.

The chain couples TRBV10-3 to TRBJ2-1; 9 bases agree with TRBD1. The CDR3 contains 15 residues. Trimming removed 10 bases from V and 0 bases from J; junction bases left unmatched: 7. Looked up from germline, CDR1 is ENHRY and CDR2 is SYGVKD. The CDR3 DNA follows: TGTGCCACCGCGGGACAGGGCCTCTCCTACAATGAGCAGTTCTTC. It is translated as CATAGQGLSYNEQFF.

The chain couples TRBV9 to TRBJ2-1; 8 bases map to TRBD2. V dropped 0 bases and J dropped 10; count of bases not matched to a gene: 9. There are 15 residues in the CDR3. Germline loops: CDR1 SGDLS, CDR2 YYNGEE. CDR3 protein: CASSVGPAGVIEQFF. The DNA of the CDR3 is TGTGCCAGCAGCGTAGGTCCAGCGGGAGTGATAGAGCAGTTCTTC.

V gene TRBV2 combines with J gene TRBJ1-1; D ambiguous. The germline V gene encodes CDR1 SNHLY and CDR2 FYNNEI. Trimming removed 2 bases from V and 0 bases from J, with 7 bases in between. The CDR3 is made up of 14 amino acids. CDR3 nucleotides: TGTGCCAGCAGTGAAATGGTGGTGAACACTGAAGCTTTCTTT. It is translated as CASSEMVVNTEAFF. The full variable domain, in which reference TRBV2 and TRBJ1-1 provide the parts outside the CDR3, is EPEVTQTPSHQVTQMGQEVILRCVPISNHLYFYWYRQILGQKVEFLVSFYNNEISEKSEIFDDQFSVERPDGSNFTLKIRSTKLEDSAMYFCASSEMVVNTEAFFGQGTRLTVV.

The chain combines TRBV6-4 with TRBJ2-3; 12 nucleotides agree with TRBD1. The CDR3 has 14 amino acids. CDR1 is MRHNA, CDR2 SNTAGT, per germline. The J segment lost 6 bases and the V segment lost 3 bases, leaving 1 base of the junction unmatched. The CDR3 here is CASSEGQGADTQYF. The CDR3 region has the DNA TGTGCCAGCAGTGAGGGACAGGGGGCTGATACGCAGTATTTT.

The chain links TRBV7-2 to TRBJ2-7; TRBD1 is a possible D gene (6 bases). Germline V gives CDR1 SGHTA, CDR2 FQGNSA. Deletions cut 5 bases from V and 0 bases from J, with 23 bases between. The CDR3 runs 18 residues. CDR3 DNA sequence: TGTGCCAGCAGCCTCACCACCTATCGACAGGTGAACTCCTACGAGCAGTACTTC. This translates into CASSLTTYRQVNSYEQYF.

This clone has just one count. The CDR3 DNA reads as TGCGCCAGCAGCCTCGTACATTGGGAGTCTTTAGCTTTCTTT. It specifies CASSLVHWESLAFF. The chain carries TRBV4-1 and TRBJ1-1; D is uncertain. Per germline, CDR1 MGHRA and CDR2 YSYEKL. The length of the CDR3 is 14 residues. The ends were cut back, 4 bases at V and 10 bases at J, with 19 bases in the middle.

J is TRBJ2-7 and V is TRBV6-5; the D is unclear. The germline CDR1 and CDR2 sequences are MNHEY and SVGAGI. CDR3 length: 15 amino acids. The V gene lost 2 bases and the J gene lost 5 bases, with 16 bases spanning the gap. The CDR3 here is CASSYADPLSNEQYF. The CDR3 DNA follows: TGTGCCAGCAGTTACGCAGATCCTTTGTCGAACGAGCAGTACTTC.

The rearrangement links TRBV9 to TRBJ1-2; D is uncertain. In germline, CDR1 is SGDLS, CDR2 YYNGEE. The CDR3 extends over 13 amino acids. Trimming pared 6 bases from V and 3 bases from J, leaving 12 bases between. CDR3 residues: CASTLGGDYGYTF. CDR3 nucleotide sequence: TGTGCCAGCACCCTAGGTGGGGACTATGGCTACACCTTC.

The chain has TRBV5-4 and TRBJ2-7; 8 bases align to TRBD2. V trimming: 0 bases; J trimming: 3 bases; junction bases outside the gene matches: 5. The CDR3 has 15 amino acids. Germline-derived CDR1 and CDR2 are SGHNT and YYREEE (reference sequence). This CDR3 is CASSLDGSGIYEQYF. The CDR3 DNA reads as TGTGCCAGCAGCTTGGATGGTAGCGGGATCTACGAGCAGTACTTC.

The CDR3 region is CSAEQSQGYEQYF. The CDR3 DNA is TGCAGCGCCGAGCAGAGTCAGGGATACGAGCAGTACTTC. The gene calls are TRBV29-1 and TRBJ2-7, with D possibly matching TRBD1 (5 bases). Per germline, CDR1 SQVTM and CDR2 ANQGSEA. V lost 7 bases and J 4 bases, leaving 17 bases between the germline ends. The CDR3 length is 13 residues.

CDR3 DNA sequence: TGTGCCAGCAGTTACTTGACAGGGCGTGGGACCCAGTACTTC. Its protein is CASSYLTGRGTQYF. V and J are TRBV6-5 and TRBJ2-5; 7 nucleotides align to TRBD1. The CDR3 is 14 residues long. Trimming at V came to 1 base and at J to 7 bases, leaving 6 bases not matched to a gene. Germline V gives CDR1 MNHEY, CDR2 SVGAGI.

V and J are TRBV6-5 and TRBJ1-2, with D perhaps TRBD1 (5 bases). Germline CDR1 MNHEY, CDR2 SVGAGI. CDR3 size: 11 residues. V was clipped by 8 bases and J by 3 bases, with 7 bases between them. The CDR3 DNA reads TGTGCCAGCGGGGGGTACTATGGCTACACCTTC. Translated: CASGGYYGYTF.

This clone came up once. The chain couples TRBV30 to TRBJ2-1; 7 bases agree with TRBD2. The CDR3 contains 13 residues. From germline, CDR1 is GTSNPN and CDR2 SVGIG (reference sequence). V shed 2 bases and J 9 bases; nucleotides not matched to a gene: 7. This chain's CDR3 is CAWSRDYLGEQFF. The DNA for the CDR3 is TGTGCCTGGAGTCGGGACTATTTGGGTGAGCAGTTCTTC.

The chain has TRBV4-1 and TRBJ2-2, with D unclear. Germline V lookup: CDR1 MGHRA, CDR2 YSYEKL. The CDR3 runs to 14 residues. With 4 bases removed from V and 8 bases from J, the gap between germline ends came to 14 bases. CDR3 residues: CASSPWAALGELFF. CDR3 nucleotides: TGCGCCAGCAGCCCTTGGGCGGCGTTGGGGGAGCTGTTTTTT.

The rearrangement uses TRBV7-9 and TRBJ2-1; 13 bases are a match to TRBD2. From germline, CDR1 is SEHNR and CDR2 FQNEAQ (reference sequence). CDR3 length: 15 residues. The V segment lost 4 bases and the J segment 9 bases; nucleotides outside the gene matches: 6. The CDR3 DNA follows: TGTGCCAGCAGCTGGACTAGCGGGAGTTTTAGTGAGCAGTTCTTC. This codes for CASSWTSGSFSEQFF.